This entry features one T cell receptor beta chain sequence. Its antigen is undetermined. The germline gene is not matched at one end of the junction; a read error may be the cause. Per the germline V gene, CDR1 is SGHAT and CDR2 is FQNNGV. This CDR3 is built from 13 residues. This record belongs to a study of T cells in localized non-small cell lung cancer. Whole-study results and caveats: Across samples, adjacent lung featured a median roughly 50 of the top 100 tumor clones.

Using immunoSEQ multiplex PCR, the repertoire was profiled, and TCRdb retains in-frame clones only, with some absent. The table lists tens of thousands of clones, about 92% of them singletons. The chain couples TRBV11-2 to TRBJ2-1, with TRBD1 matching over 8 bases. This specimen consisted of peripheral blood, obtained before any cancer treatment. This receptor was taken from a female donor of 60 years or more with stage I lung adenocarcinoma. The DNA for the CDR3 is TGTGCCAGCAGCCCCGCCGGTGTGGGACAGGCGCTCTTC. The encoded protein is CASSPAGVGQALF.